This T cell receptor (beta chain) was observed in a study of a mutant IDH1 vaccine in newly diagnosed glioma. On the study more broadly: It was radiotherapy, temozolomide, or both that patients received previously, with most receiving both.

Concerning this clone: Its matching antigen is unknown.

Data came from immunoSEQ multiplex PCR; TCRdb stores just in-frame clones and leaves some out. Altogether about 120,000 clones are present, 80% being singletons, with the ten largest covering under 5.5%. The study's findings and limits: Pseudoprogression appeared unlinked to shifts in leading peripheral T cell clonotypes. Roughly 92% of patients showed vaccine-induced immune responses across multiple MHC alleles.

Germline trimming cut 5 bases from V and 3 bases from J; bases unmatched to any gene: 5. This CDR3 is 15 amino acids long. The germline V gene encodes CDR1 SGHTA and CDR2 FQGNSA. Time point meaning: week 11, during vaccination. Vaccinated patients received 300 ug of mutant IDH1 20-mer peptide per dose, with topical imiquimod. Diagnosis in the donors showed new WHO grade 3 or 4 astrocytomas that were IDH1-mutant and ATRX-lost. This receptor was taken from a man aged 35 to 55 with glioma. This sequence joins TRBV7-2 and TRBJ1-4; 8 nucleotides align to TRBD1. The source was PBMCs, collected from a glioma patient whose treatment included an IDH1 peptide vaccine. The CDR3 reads CASSRRTGSNEKLFF. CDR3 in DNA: TGTGCCAGCAGCCGACGGACAGGGTCTAATGAAAAACTGTTTTTT.